These T cell receptor beta chains were read from a single sample in a study of control samples from healthy donors and cancer patients. TCRdb's copy holds only in-frame clones and misses some; the assay was immunoSEQ multiplex PCR. Counted here are 150,000 or so clones, 90% to 95% occurring once; the ten biggest clones make up around 13%. Input material: blood. The source is a man in his forties or fifties in good health. The CDR3 runs from the conserved cysteine through the conserved F or W. D genes are given only for firm matches. A clone size is listed for some rows: how often the clone was seen (once, few, many), or a class if it is expanded.

j_gene	abundance	d_gene	v_gene	CDR3aa	CDR3nt
TRBJ2-1	NA	TRBD1	TRBV19	CASIGTGGLREQFF	TGTGCCAGTATAGGGACAGGGGGCCTAAGGGAGCAGTTCTTC
TRBJ2-3	NA	TRBD1	TRBV28	CATILGQGMQYF	TGTGCCACCATCCTTGGACAGGGGATGCAGTATTTT
TRBJ1-5	NA	NA	TRBV2	CASNLGVGQPQHF	TGTGCCAGCAATCTTGGGGTAGGTCAGCCCCAGCATTTT
TRBJ2-6	NA	TRBD1	TRBV9	CASSEQTGTGGSGANVLTF	TGTGCCAGCAGCGAACAAACCGGGACAGGGGGGTCTGGGGCCAACGTCCTGACTTTC
TRBJ1-1	NA	NA	TRBV9	CASSATMGSPEAFF	TGTGCCAGCAGCGCCACGATGGGCAGCCCTGAAGCTTTCTTT
TRBJ1-2	NA	TRBD1	TRBV4-2	CASSQEEQGEGYGYTF	TGTGCCAGCAGCCAAGAAGAGCAGGGGGAAGGCTATGGCTACACCTTC
TRBJ2-1	once	NA	TRBV19	CASSGESVYSEQFF	TGTGCCAGTTCAGGAGAGAGCGTCTACAGTGAGCAGTTCTTC
TRBJ2-3	NA	NA	TRBV5-6	CASSLVFGEDTDTQYF	TGTGCCAGCAGCTTGGTATTCGGGGAGGACACAGATACGCAGTATTTT
TRBJ2-3	NA	NA	TRBV5-4	CASSMVLARTDTQYF	TGTGCCAGCAGCATGGTTTTAGCGCGCACAGATACGCAGTATTTT
TRBJ2-1	NA	NA	TRBV13	CASSSQDSEQFF	TGTGCCAGCAGCTCCCAGGACTCCGAGCAGTTCTTC
TRBJ2-6	NA	NA	TRBV6-4	CASSERGAGANVLTF	TGTGCCAGCAGTGAAAGGGGTGCTGGGGCCAACGTCCTGACTTTC
TRBJ1-4	once	TRBD1	TRBV15	CATSRGTQGANEKLFF	TGTGCCACCAGCAGAGGAACCCAGGGGGCTAATGAAAAACTGTTTTTT
TRBJ2-7	NA	NA	TRBV5-6	CASSWLRTVGGEQYF	TGTGCCAGCAGCTGGCTCCGGACAGTCGGAGGCGAGCAGTACTTC
TRBJ1-1	NA	NA	TRBV6-1	CASSEWARGNTEAFF	TGTGCCAGCAGTGAATGGGCCAGGGGGAACACTGAAGCTTTCTTT
TRBJ1-4	NA	TRBD1	TRBV28	CASSLGTGGMSDEKLFF	TGTGCCAGCAGTTTAGGGACAGGGGGCATGTCGGATGAAAAACTGTTTTTT
TRBJ1-5	NA	NA	TRBV19	CASSIRKNQPQHF	TGTGCCAGTAGTATTCGAAAGAATCAGCCCCAGCATTTT
TRBJ2-5	NA	NA	TRBV6-5	CASRDGAGPGETQYF	TGTGCCAGCAGGGATGGAGCAGGGCCGGGAGAGACCCAGTACTTC
TRBJ1-6	NA	NA	TRBV19	CASSIEDSRSPLHF	TGTGCCAGTAGTATAGAGGACTCTAGGTCACCCCTCCACTTT
TRBJ1-4	NA	TRBD1	TRBV11-2	CASSLMGQPNEKLFF	TGTGCCAGCAGCTTAATGGGACAGCCTAATGAAAAACTGTTTTTT
TRBJ2-1	NA	TRBD2	TRBV5-1	CASSQGKTSGGDNEQFF	TGCGCCAGCAGCCAGGGAAAAACTAGCGGGGGGGACAATGAGCAGTTCTTC
TRBJ2-1	once	TRBD2	TRBV2	CASDKRGEGEQFF	TGTGCCAGCGATAAGCGGGGGGAGGGTGAGCAGTTCTTC
TRBJ1-2	NA	NA	TRBV28	CASSSDSGYTF	TGTGCCAGCAGTTCTGACAGTGGCTACACCTTC
TRBJ1-1	NA	TRBD1	TRBV6-2/TRBV6-3	CASSYQGDRVAEAFF	TGTGCCAGCAGTTACCAGGGCGACAGGGTCGCTGAAGCTTTCTTT
TRBJ1-1	NA	TRBD1	TRBV5-6	CASSLGDRGTTEAFF	TGTGCCAGCAGCCTGGGGGACAGGGGGACCACTGAAGCTTTCTTT
TRBJ1-1	NA	NA	TRBV3-1/TRBV3-2	CASSQVRNTEAFF	TGTGCCAGCAGCCAAGTCAGGAACACTGAAGCTTTCTTT
TRBJ2-2	once	TRBD1	TRBV7-2	CASSLPSDRPNTGELFF	TGTGCCAGCAGCTTACCATCGGACAGGCCGAACACCGGGGAGCTGTTTTTT
TRBJ1-1	NA	NA	TRBV28	CASRRLQTENTEAFF	TGTGCCAGCAGACGACTTCAGACGGAGAACACTGAAGCTTTCTTT
TRBJ1-1	NA	NA	TRBV6-5	CASFSMNTEAFF	TGTGCCAGCTTCTCTATGAACACTGAAGCTTTCTTT
TRBJ2-5	NA	TRBD2	TRBV6-5	CASSYQRSGGAETQYF	TGTGCCAGCAGTTACCAACGCAGCGGGGGGGCCGAGACCCAGTACTTC
TRBJ2-7	NA	NA	TRBV13	CASSLGQYPYEQYF	TGTGCCAGCAGCTTAGGCCAGTATCCCTACGAGCAGTACTTC
TRBJ1-6	few	TRBD1	TRBV6-5	CASSTGQGRSSPLHF	TGTGCCAGCAGCACCGGACAGGGAAGGAGTTCACCCCTCCACTTT
TRBJ1-6	NA	NA	TRBV6-2/TRBV6-3	CASSYSQGGWNSPLHF	TGTGCCAGCAGTTACTCGCAGGGCGGTTGGAATTCACCCCTCCACTTT
TRBJ2-7	NA	TRBD1	TRBV28	CASRLKPGTGDSYEQYF	TGTGCCAGCCGTTTGAAGCCCGGGACAGGGGACTCCTACGAGCAGTACTTC
TRBJ2-6	NA	NA	TRBV10-3	CAIGGPSGANVLTF	TGTGCCATCGGGGGACCCTCTGGGGCCAACGTCCTGACTTTC
TRBJ1-5	NA	TRBD1	TRBV14	CASSESGTDSNQPQHF	TGTGCCAGCAGCGAAAGTGGGACAGATAGCAATCAGCCCCAGCATTTT
TRBJ2-1	few	TRBD2	TRBV7-3	CASSLGTSGILNEQFF	TGTGCCAGCAGCTTAGGGACTAGCGGGATTCTCAATGAGCAGTTCTTC
TRBJ1-1	NA	NA	TRBV5-6	CASSLGGMNTEAFF	TGTGCCAGCAGCTTGGGGGGCATGAACACTGAAGCTTTCTTT
TRBJ2-7	NA	NA	TRBV6-5	CASLGLRDEQYF	TGTGCCAGCCTTGGCCTTAGGGACGAGCAGTACTTC
TRBJ2-1	once	NA	TRBV10-3	CAISEFESSNEQFF	TGTGCCATCAGTGAGTTCGAGAGCAGCAATGAGCAGTTCTTC
TRBJ1-5	NA	TRBD1	TRBV28	CASSPPRATGNQPQHF	TGTGCCAGCAGTCCCCCCCGGGCGACAGGGAATCAGCCCCAGCATTTT
TRBJ2-3	NA	TRBD2	TRBV6-4	CASSDSAGSTDTQYF	TGTGCCAGCAGTGACTCAGCGGGGAGCACAGATACGCAGTATTTT
TRBJ2-3	NA	NA	TRBV5-4	CASSQGSPDTQYF	TGTGCCAGCAGCCAAGGAAGCCCAGATACGCAGTATTTT
TRBJ2-5	NA	NA	TRBV4-1	CASSGSIGKRETQYF	TGCGCCAGCAGCGGATCCATAGGGAAAAGGGAGACCCAGTACTTC
TRBJ1-1	NA	TRBD1	TRBV28	CASSTGGTEAFF	TGTGCCAGCAGTACAGGGGGCACTGAAGCTTTCTTT